The rows below give T cell receptor beta chains drawn from one sample of a study of blood T cell repertoires in COVID-19. Using immunoSEQ multiplex PCR, the repertoire was profiled, and TCRdb retains in-frame clones only, with some absent. The repertoire has over 30,000 clones, roughly 88% of them found once; the top ten carry roughly 1%. The sample comprised peripheral blood. These receptors originate from a man between 65 and 85 years old with active or convalescent COVID-19. Each CDR3 is given with its conserved first and last residue. D genes are given only for firm matches. A clone size is listed for some rows: how often the clone was seen (once, few, many), or a class if it is expanded.

.,.,TRBV7-2,TRBJ1-5,CASSWRAGPEDPQHF,TGTGCCAGCAGCTGGAGGGCAGGGCCTGAGGATCCCCAGCATTTT
once,TRBD1,TRBV18,TRBJ1-2,CASSPNMMTTGAGYTF,TGTGCCAGCTCACCAAATATGATGACCACAGGGGCGGGCTACACCTTC
.,TRBD1,TRBV19,TRBJ2-7,CASSRTGGFYEQYF,TGTGCCAGTAGTAGGACAGGGGGATTCTACGAGCAGTACTTC
.,.,TRBV7-9,TRBJ1-2,CASSLADSGYTF,TGTGCCAGCAGCTTAGCGGACAGTGGCTACACCTTC
.,.,TRBV11-2,TRBJ2-1,CASSPRGYNEQFF,TGTGCCAGCAGCCCACGGGGGTACAATGAGCAGTTCTTC
.,.,TRBV6-6,TRBJ2-5,CASSYFTASQETQYF,TGTGCCAGCAGTTATTTTACAGCCTCTCAAGAGACCCAGTACTTC
.,TRBD1,TRBV5-1,TRBJ2-3,CASSLGDRGVTDTQYF,TGCGCCAGCAGCTTGGGTGACAGGGGGGTGACAGATACGCAGTATTTT
.,TRBD1,TRBV6-5,TRBJ1-6,CASRDRVNSPLHF,TGTGCCAGCAGGGACAGGGTCAATTCACCCCTCCACTTT
once,.,TRBV10-3,TRBJ1-2,CATFDRGSYGYTF,TGTGCCACCTTCGATAGGGGTTCCTATGGCTACACCTTC
.,.,TRBV30,TRBJ1-1,CAWSADRGTEAFF,TGTGCCTGGAGTGCGGACAGAGGCACTGAAGCTTTCTTT
.,TRBD1,TRBV28,TRBJ1-4,CASSSSKGATNEKLFF,TGTGCCAGCAGTTCGTCCAAGGGGGCCACTAATGAAAAACTGTTTTTT
.,.,TRBV7-3,TRBJ1-2,CASSSQGGDYGYTF,TGTGCCAGCAGCTCCCAGGGCGGGGACTATGGCTACACCTTC
once,.,TRBV19,TRBJ2-2,CASSRDRRQNTGELFF,TGTGCCAGTAGTAGAGACAGGCGACAGAACACCGGGGAGCTGTTTTTT
.,.,TRBV5-5,TRBJ1-1,CASSLQQFEAFF,TGTGCCAGCAGCTTGCAACAGTTTGAAGCTTTCTTT
.,.,TRBV6-5,TRBJ1-1,CASSYQGRTEAFF,TGTGCCAGCAGTTATCAGGGAAGGACTGAAGCTTTCTTT
.,.,TRBV6-1,TRBJ1-2,CASSEKVTLGGFGYTF,TGTGCCAGCAGTGAAAAGGTTACGCTAGGTGGTTTTGGCTACACCTTC